The clone carrying this T cell receptor (beta chain) was seen more than once but under ten times. The sample comes from a study of T cells after yellow fever vaccination. The CDR3 runs to 15 residues. Germline V lookup: CDR1 MNHEY, CDR2 SMNVEV (reference sequence). V shed 3 bases and J shed 2 bases, with 13 bases lying between them. The 5'RACE template-switching step produced TCR cDNA and added a universal primer site and UMIs. TCRdb fed the 5' RACE reads into MiXCR, producing one record per CDR3 protein. Among roughly 99,000 distinct CDR3 sequences listed, under 7% were seen once. The chain employs TRBV27 and TRBJ2-5, with a possible D match to TRBD1 (5 bases). Sequences were derived from CD8+ T cells sorted from PBMCs, sampled 10 days after the yellow fever booster vaccination. The sequence came from a man aged 18 to 29 who received the YFV17D yellow fever vaccine. The CDR3 here is CASSFGWGLQETQYF. The CDR3, as DNA: TGTGCCAGCAGTTTTGGGTGGGGCCTACAAGAGACCCAGTACTTC.